Given below is one T cell receptor beta chain in context. The antigen is not known. The entry originates in a study of T cell responses to AZD1222 COVID-19 vaccine. The study, taken as a whole, reports: Unmutated variant regions are reportedly the target of nearly half of TCRs that are spike-specific. Spike as a whole was targeted by vaccine-associated CD4 TCRs, dominant at 160-218 and 743-854. It was only 6 or 7 AZD1222 recipients who were seropositive at baseline. In all cases, repertoires were sampled only after the peak T cell response.

The protocol was immunoSEQ multiplex PCR, while the TCRdb copy is restricted to in-frame clones and leaves out a portion. The data show about 160,000 clones, with about 91% seen just once and under 1.5% held by the top ten. The CDR3 totals 15 residues. Germline V CDR1 and CDR2: LGHDT, YNNKEL (reference sequence). J gave up 3 bases and V 1 base, and 6 bases lay outside the gene matches. This clonotype originated in an adult in good health. The source material was peripheral blood, sampled on day 0 of AZD1222 vaccination. The rearrangement links TRBV3-1 (or the pseudogene TRBV3-2) to TRBJ2-7; 7 bases match TRBD1. In DNA form, the CDR3 reads TGTGCCAGCAGCCAAGCCCCAGCAGGGGGCTACGAGCAGTACTTC. Translating it yields CASSQAPAGGYEQYF.